This T cell receptor (beta chain) derives from a study of T-cell memory formation after mild COVID-19. This clonotype was seen a handful of times. TCRdb redid the calling of the 5' RACE reads with MiXCR, one entry per CDR3 protein. This table holds roughly 500,000 distinct CDR3 sequences, about 20% found once. Source material: PBMCs or a T cell subset sorted from them (not recorded which). The receptor was derived from an adult woman who had mild COVID-19 (a few samples of this study predate the infection). Cell type and time point are not known.

CDR3 coding DNA: TGTGCCACCAGCAGAGCTGGACCACAAGAGACCCAGTACTTC. Amino acids: CATSRAGPQETQYF. The J gene is TRBJ2-5, the V gene TRBV15; D unresolved. Germline CDR1 LNHNV, CDR2 YYDKDF (reference sequence). The CDR3 extends over 14 amino acids. Trimming took off 1 base at V and 2 bases at J, with 8 bases between the two ends.